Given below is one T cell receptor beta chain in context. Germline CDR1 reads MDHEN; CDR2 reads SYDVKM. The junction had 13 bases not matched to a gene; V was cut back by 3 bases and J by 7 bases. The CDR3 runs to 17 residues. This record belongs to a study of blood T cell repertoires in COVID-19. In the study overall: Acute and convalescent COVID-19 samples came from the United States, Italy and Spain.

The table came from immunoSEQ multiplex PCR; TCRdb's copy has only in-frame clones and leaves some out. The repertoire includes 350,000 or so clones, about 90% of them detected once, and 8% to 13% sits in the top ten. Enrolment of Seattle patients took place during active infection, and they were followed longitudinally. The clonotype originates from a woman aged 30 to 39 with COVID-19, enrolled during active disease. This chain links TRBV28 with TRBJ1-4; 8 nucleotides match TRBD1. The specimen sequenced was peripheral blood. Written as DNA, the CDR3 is TGTGCCAGCAGTTTTTCGGCAGGGGGCCTGTCTGGTGAAAAACTGTTTTTT. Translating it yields CASSFSAGGLSGEKLFF.